These 6 T cell receptor beta chains originate from one sample sequenced in a study of prognosis after radiotherapy for stage I lung cancer. Genomic DNA served as the source from which two-round multiplex PCR generated TCR beta CDR3 amplicons. During first-round PCR, primers specific to each TRBV and TRBJ gene were used. TCRdb passed the multiplex PCR reads through MiXCR, listing each CDR3 protein once. The data hold roughly 38,000 distinct CDR3 sequences, with less than 25% observed a single time. The specimen comprised PBMCs, sampled before or after stereotactic body radiation therapy (not recorded which). The receptors here all came from a donor over 45 with non-small cell lung cancer.

The J gene is TRBJ2-1, the V gene TRBV6-1; 7 bases line up with TRBD2. This CDR3 region has 17 residues. Germline CDR1 is MNHNS and CDR2 is SASEGT. J gave up 2 bases and V 1 base, and 8 bases lay outside the gene matches. CDR3 loop: CASSEGSGATPYNEQFF. The CDR3 DNA reads TGTGCCAGCAGTGAAGGGAGCGGGGCCACCCCCTACAATGAGCAGTTCTTC.

This clonotype showed up many times. V gene TRBV13 combines with J gene TRBJ2-4; possibly TRBD1 for D (6 bases). The CDR3 loop spans 19 amino acids. Looked up from germline, CDR1 is PRHDT and CDR2 is FYEKMQ (reference sequence). Trimming removed 5 bases at V and 2 bases at J, with 25 bases between. In DNA form, the CDR3 reads TGTGCCAGCAGCCAACTTTTGGGGGCGAAATCCAGCCCCAAAAACATTCAGTACTTC. The encoded protein is CASSQLLGAKSSPKNIQYF.

This clonotype was counted ten times or more. CDR3 bases: TGTGCCAGCAGCCCCGTCGGGGGCGTGGGTCAGCCCCAGCATTTT. It specifies CASSPVGGVGQPQHF. The chain employs TRBV7-2 and TRBJ1-5; perhaps TRBD1 as D (6 bases). CDR1 is SGHTA and CDR2 is FQGNSA in the germline V gene. Trimming left V 5 bases short and J 6 bases short, with 17 bases between. This CDR3 contains 15 residues.

About this clonotype: The likely explanation is a read error, given a far larger clone one base away. This chain uses TRBV6-5 with TRBJ1-2; possible D gene TRBD1, 6 bases. Germline V lookup: CDR1 MNHEY, CDR2 SVGAGI. Trimming pared 4 bases from V and 8 bases from J, leaving 17 bases between. The CDR3 totals 14 residues. The DNA of the CDR3 is TGTGCCAGCAGTTCCGATGGGGGGCTCAGGGGCTACACCTTC. It translates to CASSSDGGLRGYTF.

This clonotype was seen a few times. Possible read error: a much larger clone is one base away. CDR3 sequence: CASSYDSETQYF. In DNA, the CDR3 is TGTGCCAGCAGTTATGATAGTGAGACCCAGTACTTC. The chain links TRBV6-9 to TRBJ2-5; no reliable D call. Germline CDR1 and CDR2: MNHGY and SVAAGI. The CDR3 sequence is 12 residues long. Trimming stripped 2 bases from V and 5 bases from J, with 6 bases between.

On this clonotype: This may be a read error, as it is one base from a much larger clone. The J gene is TRBJ1-5, the V gene TRBV7-2; D gene uncertain. Trimming stripped 9 bases from V and 1 base from J, with 10 bases between. The CDR3 runs 13 residues. The germline CDR1 and CDR2 sequences are SGHTA and FQGNSA. The CDR3 coding sequence is TGTGCCAGAAGCGGAGAGAGCAATCAGCCCCAGCATTTT. It encodes CARSGESNQPQHF.